This T cell receptor (beta chain) stems from a study of type 1 and type 2 diabetes patients. The PCR template was genomic DNA. The TCR beta CDR3 region was amplified using 30 forward and 13 reverse primers. TCRdb redid the calling of the multiplex PCR reads with MiXCR, one entry per CDR3 protein. The sample yields around 300,000 distinct CDR3 sequences, approximately 45% seen once. Germline V gene lookup returns CDR1 MNHEY and CDR2 SVGAGI. Trimming pared 5 bases from V and 4 bases from J, leaving 20 bases between. CDR3 length: 16 residues. This clonotype has only a few counts. Sequenced: peripheral blood mononuclear cells (PBMCs). V and J are TRBV6-5 and TRBJ1-1; D perhaps matches TRBD1 (5 bases). This sequence was found in a man aged 18 to 30 with type 2 diabetes. This CDR3 is CASSKDPGTVATEAFF. CDR3 sequence (DNA): TGTGCCAGCAGTAAAGATCCCGGGACCGTCGCCACTGAAGCTTTCTTT.